These 20 T cell receptor beta chains were sequenced from one sample in a study of PD-1 blockade in classical Hodgkin lymphoma. Libraries were prepared by immunoSEQ multiplex PCR; TCRdb keeps only in-frame clonotypes and omits some of them. This sample has 20,000 to 25,000 clones, with roughly 70% found just once. Time point denoted: cycle 4 day 1 (C4D1), after 6 weeks of nivolumab. In every patient, relapse followed autologous stem cell transplantation, while exposure to brentuximab vedotin differed. The material was peripheral blood mononuclear cells (PBMCs), obtained before the fourth cycle of nivolumab. The origin of the receptors is a human donor with classical Hodgkin lymphoma.

This clone is a singleton in its sample. The chain recombines TRBV6-6 with TRBJ1-4, with no clear D. The CDR3 spans 10 residues. The V gene lost 10 bases and the J gene lost 8 bases, with 8 bases spanning the gap. Germline CDR1 MNHNY, CDR2 SVGAGI (reference sequence). The CDR3 DNA reads TGTGCCAACGGGTGGGAAAAACTGTTTTTT. It is translated as CANGWEKLFF.

J is TRBJ1-1 and V is TRBV13, with 8 bases aligning to TRBD1. The CDR3 runs 13 residues. CDR1 and CDR2 (germline): PRHDT, FYEKMQ (reference sequence). The ends lost 8 bases at V and 5 bases at J; junction bases unmatched: 7. CDR3 bases: TGTGCCAGCCTGGGCCAGGGGGCAACTGAAGCTTTCTTT. Translating it yields CASLGQGATEAFF.

This chain joins TRBV5-4 and TRBJ1-2, with TRBD1 matching over 7 bases. Germline CDR1 reads SGHNT; CDR2 reads YYREEE (reference sequence). The V gene end was trimmed by 4 bases and the J gene end by 6 bases; junction bases not matched to a gene: 6. This CDR3 comprises 13 residues. This CDR3 is CASSHRQGHGYTF. DNA of the CDR3: TGTGCCAGCAGCCATAGACAGGGCCATGGCTACACCTTC.

The V call is TRBV7-9, the J call TRBJ2-3; a weak D match, TRBD1 (5 bases). With 9 bases removed from V and 0 bases from J, the gap between germline ends came to 16 bases. Germline V gives CDR1 SEHNR, CDR2 FQNEAQ (reference sequence). The CDR3 has 15 residues. CDR3 amino acids: CASQAQVTSTDTQYF. The DNA of the CDR3 is TGTGCCAGTCAAGCACAGGTTACTAGCACAGATACGCAGTATTTT.

By share, this clone counts as medium-sized. The chain recombines TRBV4-3 with TRBJ1-5; D call uncertain. V lost 0 bases, J lost 4 bases, and 4 bases lay in between. The CDR3 extends over 13 amino acids. CDR1 is LGHNA and CDR2 is YSLEER in the germline V gene. The CDR3 sequence: CASSQDRNQPQHF. DNA for the CDR3: TGCGCCAGCAGCCAAGACAGGAATCAGCCCCAGCATTTT.

The chain employs TRBV4-1 and TRBJ2-3; no firm D call. V lost 4 bases and J lost 6, with 5 bases in between. CDR1 and CDR2 from the germline V gene are MGHRA and YSYEKL. CDR3 length: 11 residues. Here the CDR3 reads CASSLGDTQYF. For the CDR3, the DNA is TGCGCCAGCAGCCTAGGGGATACGCAGTATTTT.

The rearrangement joins TRBV11-2 to TRBJ2-7, with D possibly matching TRBD1 (6 bases). CDR1 and CDR2 (germline): SGHAT, FQNNGV. The CDR3 loop spans 12 amino acids. V lost 8 bases, J lost 6 bases, and 14 bases lay in between. The CDR3 sequence is CASPRGSSEQYF. CDR3 coding DNA: TGTGCCAGCCCGAGGGGGAGCAGCGAGCAGTACTTC.

The chain couples TRBV19 to TRBJ2-5; D ambiguous. CDR3 length: 13 residues. CDR1 and CDR2 from the germline V gene are LNHDA and SQIVND (reference sequence). V lost 3 bases, J lost 4 bases, and 9 bases lay in between. The CDR3 DNA sequence: TGTGCCAGTAGTATCACGCCCGGAGAGACCCAGTACTTC. Translation gives CASSITPGETQYF.

The chain is built from TRBV14 and TRBJ2-3; the match to TRBD2 covers 9 bases. Germline CDR1 SGHDN, CDR2 FVKESK. V was pared by 4 bases and J by 4 bases, with 9 bases of the junction left unmatched. The CDR3 has 16 amino acids. CDR3 in DNA: TGTGCCAGCAGCCGCACGACTAGCGGAGTAGCAGATACGCAGTATTTT. This encodes CASSRTTSGVADTQYF.

This rearrangement joins TRBV5-1 to TRBJ2-5, with 7 bases lining up with TRBD1. The V gene end was trimmed by 4 bases and the J gene end by 6 bases; junction bases not matched to a gene: 9. In germline, CDR1 is SGHRS, CDR2 YFSETQ. This CDR3 is built from 14 residues. CDR3 DNA sequence: TGCGCCAGCAGCGCTCCGGGACAGATGAAGACCCAGTACTTC. As protein: CASSAPGQMKTQYF.

This clone was recorded a few times. This chain uses TRBV18 with TRBJ2-7; D call uncertain. This CDR3 has 14 residues. Germline V CDR1 and CDR2: KGHSH, LQKENI. The ends were cut back, 5 bases at V and 6 bases at J, with 17 bases in the middle. The CDR3 nucleotides read TGTGCCAGCTCATCAACAGCAGGTCGTGGCGAGCAGTACTTC. It codes for CASSSTAGRGEQYF.

This rearrangement joins TRBV11-2 to TRBJ1-5; D gene ambiguous. Germline assignment: CDR1 SGHAT and CDR2 FQNNGV. The length of the CDR3 is 15 residues. The V gene lost 2 bases and the J gene lost 4 bases, with 12 bases spanning the gap. The CDR3 nucleotides are TGTGCCAGCAGCTTAAATCTGGGCGGGAATCAGCCCCAGCATTTT. Translation: CASSLNLGGNQPQHF. The complete variable domain, with remaining parts taken from reference TRBV11-2 and TRBJ1-5, reads EAGVAQSPRYKIIEKRQSVAFWCNPISGHATLYWYQQILGQGPKLLIQFQNNGVVDDSQLPKDRFSAERLKGVDSTLKIQPAKLEDSAVYLCASSLNLGGNQPQHFGDGTRLSIL.

The chain joins TRBV7-9 to TRBJ2-7; either TRBD1 or TRBD2 may supply D (5 bases each). The V end was cut by 11 bases, the J end by 1 base, with 15 bases between. CDR1 and CDR2 (germline): SEHNR, FQNEAQ (reference sequence). The CDR3 runs to 13 residues. CDR3 DNA sequence: TGTGCCGGGGGTCGGTCAGGGTCCTACGAGCAGTACTTC. Translation gives CAGGRSGSYEQYF. Combining the CDR3 with reference TRBV7-9 and TRBJ2-7 gives the whole variable domain DTGVSQNPRHKITKRGQNVTFRCDPISEHNRLYWYRQTLGQGPEFLTYFQNEAQLEKSRLLSDRFSAERPKGSFSTLEIQRTEQGDSAMYLCAGGRSGSYEQYFGPGTRLTVT.

J is TRBJ1-2 and V is TRBV6-1; 7 bases line up with TRBD1. Per germline, CDR1 MNHNS and CDR2 SASEGT. The CDR3 spans 12 residues. V was pared by 3 bases and J by 5 bases, with 0 bases of the junction left unmatched. This CDR3 is CASSETGYGYTF. As DNA, the CDR3 is TGTGCCAGCAGTGAGACAGGGTATGGCTACACCTTC.

This clone was counted a few times. The chain links TRBV10-3 to TRBJ1-6, with TRBD1 matching over 10 bases. The germline V gene has CDR1 ENHRY and CDR2 SYGVKD. The CDR3 extends over 14 amino acids. J was trimmed by 9 bases and V by 6 bases; bases with no gene match: 5. CDR3 coding DNA: TGTGCCATCAGCGGGACAGGGGCCGGTTCACCCCTCCACTTT. This translates into CAISGTGAGSPLHF.

This clone was counted a few times. V and J are TRBV2 and TRBJ2-1; TRBD1 agrees at 12 bases. The length of the CDR3 is 17 residues. The trim removed 7 bases at V and 7 bases at J, leaving 14 bases unmatched. Germline CDR1 is SNHLY and CDR2 is FYNNEI. CDR3 in amino acids: CASTGTGGYSTINEQFF. The CDR3 bases are TGTGCCAGCACAGGGACAGGGGGCTATAGCACAATAAATGAGCAGTTCTTC.

The genes are TRBV28 and TRBJ1-1; D remains unclear. The germline V gene has CDR1 MDHEN and CDR2 SYDVKM. The length of the CDR3 is 14 residues. V was pared by 4 bases and J by 4 bases, with 13 bases between. Written as DNA, the CDR3 is TGTGCCAGCAGTTCATACACGGGTCTCACTGAAGCTTTCTTT. This encodes CASSSYTGLTEAFF.

This clone has a handful of counts. V gene TRBV2 combines with J gene TRBJ2-1; D is ambiguous. The V gene's germline CDR1 is SNHLY and CDR2 FYNNEI. With 5 bases removed from V and 2 bases from J, the gap between germline ends came to 1 base. The CDR3 length is 11 residues. CDR3 amino acids: CASSPYNEQFF. The CDR3 coding sequence is TGTGCCAGCAGTCCCTACAATGAGCAGTTCTTC.

The chain links TRBV2 to TRBJ1-2; a weak D match, TRBD1 (6 bases). Trimming left V 6 bases short and J 5 bases short, with 13 bases between. Per germline, CDR1 SNHLY and CDR2 FYNNEI. CDR3 length: 13 amino acids. The DNA for the CDR3 is TGTGCCAGCAGCCGGGACATTACTTATGGCTACACCTTC. Encoded protein: CASSRDITYGYTF.

The chain joins TRBV6-5 to TRBJ2-2, with D possibly being TRBD1 (6 bases). Germline V gene sequence: CDR1 MNHEY, CDR2 SVGAGI. This CDR3 spans 15 amino acids. Trimming removed 7 bases at V and 4 bases at J, with 16 bases between. CDR3 DNA: TGTGCCAGCAAGGACGGCCAAGGGGGCACCGGGGAGCTGTTTTTT. Protein: CASKDGQGGTGELFF.